This T cell receptor beta chain was sequenced during a study of blood T cell repertoires in COVID-19. Whole-study context: Italy, Spain and the United States were the sources of the convalescent and acute COVID-19 samples. T cells, B-cell-depleted T cells, or PBMCs supplied cDNA or gDNA.

Original processing methods: How many nucleated cells were present was estimated from reference gene primer amplification. Clones were read by immunoSEQ multiplex PCR, and TCRdb kept only the in-frame ones, dropping some. V and J calls and clone size are given by that table; D and trimming were obtained from the DNA. Of under 65,000 clones detected, 80% to 90% appear once; the ten largest clones hold more than 1.2%. This CDR3 comprises 16 residues. V lost 6 bases to trimming and J lost 1 base, with 15 bases between them. CDR1 KGHSH and CDR2 LQKENI come from the germline V gene. The clonotype was recovered from a man aged 55 to 70 with acute or convalescent COVID-19. The sample taken for sequencing was peripheral blood. V is TRBV18 and J is TRBJ1-4, with D perhaps matching TRBD1 (5 bases). The CDR3 reads CASSLSAGGTNEKLFF. In DNA form, the CDR3 reads TGTGCCAGCTCCCTATCTGCCGGGGGAACTAATGAAAAACTGTTTTTT.